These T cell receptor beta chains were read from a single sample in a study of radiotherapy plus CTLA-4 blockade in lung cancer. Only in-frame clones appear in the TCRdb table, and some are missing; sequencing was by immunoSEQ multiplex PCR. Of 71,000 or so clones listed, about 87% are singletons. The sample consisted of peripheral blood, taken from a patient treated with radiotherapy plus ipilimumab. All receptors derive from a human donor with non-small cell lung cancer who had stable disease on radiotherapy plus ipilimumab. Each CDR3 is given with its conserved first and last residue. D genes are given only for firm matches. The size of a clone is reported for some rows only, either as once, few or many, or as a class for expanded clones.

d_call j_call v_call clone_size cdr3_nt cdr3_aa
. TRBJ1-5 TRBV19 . TGTGCCAGTAGTATCGGGGGGGCTGGCAATCAGCCCCAGCATTTT CASSIGGAGNQPQHF
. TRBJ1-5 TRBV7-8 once TGTGCCAGCAGCTTAGCCCAGAATCAGCCCCAGCATTTT CASSLAQNQPQHF
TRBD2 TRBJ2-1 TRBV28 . TGTGCGACCGGGGCTAGCGGGGTTAATGAGCAGTTCTTC CATGASGVNEQFF
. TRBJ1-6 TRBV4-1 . TGTGCCAGCAGCCAAGAAGGCGGTAATTCACCCCTCCACTTT CASSQEGGNSPLHF
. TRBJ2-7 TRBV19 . TGTGCCAGTAGTATGGGCCAGGAGGACGAGCAGTACTTC CASSMGQEDEQYF
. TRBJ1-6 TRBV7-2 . TGTGCCAGCAGCCGCTCCTATAATTCACCCCTCCACTTT CASSRSYNSPLHF
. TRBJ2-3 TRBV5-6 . TGTGCCAGCAGCTTGTTTAAAGGGCCTAGCACAGATACGCAGTATTTT CASSLFKGPSTDTQYF
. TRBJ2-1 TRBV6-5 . TGTGCCAGCAGCCGCGGTGTCTCCTACAATGAGCAGTTCTTC CASSRGVSYNEQFF
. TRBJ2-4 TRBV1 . TGCACCAGCAGCCCGGGACTAGCGGGAGGCCTAGCCAAAAACATTCAGTACTTC CTSSPGLAGGLAKNIQYF
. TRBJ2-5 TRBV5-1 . TGCGCCAGCAGCTTCCAAGAGACCCAGTACTTC CASSFQETQYF
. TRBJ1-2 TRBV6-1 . TGTGCCAGCAGTGAGGGATGGAATTCTGGCTACACCTTC CASSEGWNSGYTF
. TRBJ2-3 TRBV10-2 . TGCGCCAGCAGCCCCAGCGGGGAAGGGGGAGATACGCAGTATTTT CASSPSGEGGDTQYF
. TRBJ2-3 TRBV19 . TGTGCCAGTAGTAGCGGGACACCCGCAGATACGCAGTATTTT CASSSGTPADTQYF
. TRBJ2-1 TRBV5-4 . TGTGCCAGCAGCTTGCTAGGAAGGAAGCCAGGGCACAATGAGCAGTTCTTC CASSLLGRKPGHNEQFF
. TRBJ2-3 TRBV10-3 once TGTGCCATCAGTGGAGGCGGAACTACAGATACGCAGTATTTT CAISGGGTTDTQYF
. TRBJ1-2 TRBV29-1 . TGCAGCGTTGAAAGGCAGGGCGATGGCTACACCTTC CSVERQGDGYTF
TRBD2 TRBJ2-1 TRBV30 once TGTGCCTGGAGAGGGCTAGCGGGTGCCCAGTTCTTC CAWRGLAGAQFF
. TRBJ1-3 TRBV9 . TGTGCCAGCAGCGTAGCTGGGAACTCTGGAAACACCATATATTTT CASSVAGNSGNTIYF
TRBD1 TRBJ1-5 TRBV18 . TGTGCCAGCTCACCAACAGGGGGCTGGCAGCCCCAGCATTTT CASSPTGGWQPQHF
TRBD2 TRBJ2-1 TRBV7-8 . TGTGCCAGCAGCGAGGGGACTAAACTCCAGTCGCAGCAGTTCTTC CASSEGTKLQSQQFF
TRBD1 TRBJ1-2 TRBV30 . TGTGCCTGGAGTTCAATCCGGGACAGGGGGAAAGGCTACACCTTC CAWSSIRDRGKGYTF
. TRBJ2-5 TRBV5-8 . TGTGCCAGCAGCTTGCAGCAGGTCAGGGAGACCCAGTACTTC CASSLQQVRETQYF
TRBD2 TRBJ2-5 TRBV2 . TGTGCCAGCAGCTTCGGACTAGCGGGGGGGTTACCGGAGACCCAGTACTTC CASSFGLAGGLPETQYF
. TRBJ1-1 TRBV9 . TGTGCCAGCAGCGTAACCGGGATGAACACTGAAGCTTTCTTT CASSVTGMNTEAFF
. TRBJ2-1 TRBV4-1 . TGCGCCAGCAGCCAGAGGTACAATGAGCAGTTCTTC CASSQRYNEQFF
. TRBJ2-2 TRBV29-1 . TGCAGCGTTGAGTCAGGGGAGGCCGCCGCCGGGGAGCTGTTTTTT CSVESGEAAAGELFF
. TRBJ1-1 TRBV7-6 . TGTGCCAGCAGCCAGGGACGTACGAACACTGAAGCTTTCTTT CASSQGRTNTEAFF
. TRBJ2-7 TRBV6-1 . TGTGCCAGCGGAGGGGGCTCCTACGAGCAGTACTTC CASGGGSYEQYF
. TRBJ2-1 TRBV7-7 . TGTGCTAGCAGCTTATTCCCAGGGGCCAACTACAATGAGCAGTTCTTC CASSLFPGANYNEQFF
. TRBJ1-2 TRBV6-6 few TGTGCCAGCAGTAAACAAGCCGACTATGGCTACACCTTC CASSKQADYGYTF
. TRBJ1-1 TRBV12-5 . TGTGCTAGTGGTTTGTCCCGGGGTGCTGAAGCTTTCTTT CASGLSRGAEAFF
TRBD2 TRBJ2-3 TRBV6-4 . TGTGCCAGCAGCGTCGGGACTAGCGGGAGGGGAGATACGCAGTATTTT CASSVGTSGRGDTQYF
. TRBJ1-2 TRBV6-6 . TGTGCCAGCGAGGGGGGATATGGCTACACCTTC CASEGGYGYTF
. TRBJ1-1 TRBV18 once TGTGCCAGCTCACCCACAGGGAACACTGAAGCTTTCTTT CASSPTGNTEAFF
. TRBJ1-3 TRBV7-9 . TGTGCCAGCAGCTTAAAGGGGGTTGCGGGAAACACCATATATTTT CASSLKGVAGNTIYF
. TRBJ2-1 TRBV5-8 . TGTGCCAGCAGCTTGTCTAGGAGGTCAAATGAGCAGTTCTTC CASSLSRRSNEQFF
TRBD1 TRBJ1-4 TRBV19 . TGTGCCAGTAGTGCGCCGGGACAGGGTGAAAAACTGTTTTTT CASSAPGQGEKLFF
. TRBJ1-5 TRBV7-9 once TGTGCCAGCAGCTTAGCGGGGGCGGCTAGCAATCAGCCCCAGCATTTT CASSLAGAASNQPQHF
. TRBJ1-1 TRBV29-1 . TGCAGCGTTAAACAGGGTCTGAACACTGAAGCTTTCTTT CSVKQGLNTEAFF